These 20 T cell receptor beta chains came from one sample sequenced in a study of cytomegalovirus exposure and HLA in healthy donors. Primers included in the PCR were 60 Vbeta and 13 Jbeta primers. Produced via immunoSEQ multiplex PCR; TCRdb's table is partial and in-frame only. The sample carries 130,000 or so clones, roughly 76% recorded once. Material for sequencing was PBMCs. These receptor sequences come from a female donor in good health and CMV-seronegative.

The chain is built from TRBV7-9 and TRBJ2-3; TRBD1 might be the D (5 bases). Trimming took off 8 bases at V and 6 bases at J, with 18 bases between the two ends. The CDR3 sequence is 14 residues long. Germline loops: CDR1 SEHNR, CDR2 FQNEAQ (reference sequence). The CDR3 region is CASSRDSTADTQYF. The DNA of the CDR3 is TGTGCCAGCTCCCGCGACAGCACGGCGGATACGCAGTATTTT.

This chain uses TRBV10-1 with TRBJ1-4, with TRBD1 identical over 8 bases. This CDR3 has 18 residues. The germline gives CDR1 WNHNN, CDR2 SYGVQD (reference sequence). J gave up 2 bases and V 4 bases, and 12 bases lay outside the gene matches. The CDR3 here is CASSGGVNRGLTNEKLFF. The CDR3 coding sequence is TGCGCCAGCAGTGGGGGTGTTAACAGGGGGTTGACTAATGAAAAACTGTTTTTT.

The chain is built from TRBV6-6 and TRBJ2-7; TRBD1 matches 8 bases. Germline CDR1 MNHNY, CDR2 SVGAGI (reference sequence). J was trimmed by 6 bases and V by 5 bases; bases with no gene match: 6. The CDR3 sequence is 13 residues long. CDR3 DNA: TGTGCCAGCAGTCCGGACAGGGTAAGCGAGCAGTACTTC. This translates into CASSPDRVSEQYF.

The chain couples TRBV2 to TRBJ2-7, with D maybe TRBD2 (6 bases). V lost 6 bases and J lost 3, with 12 bases in between. CDR3 length: 13 amino acids. Germline assignment: CDR1 SNHLY and CDR2 FYNNEI. CDR3 protein: CASSGGSIYEQYF. Here the CDR3 DNA reads TGTGCCAGCAGCGGGGGATCTATCTACGAGCAGTACTTC. The complete variable domain, with remaining parts taken from reference TRBV2 and TRBJ2-7, reads EPEVTQTPSHQVTQMGQEVILRCVPISNHLYFYWYRQILGQKVEFLVSFYNNEISEKSEIFDDQFSVERPDGSNFTLKIRSTKLEDSAMYFCASSGGSIYEQYFGPGTRLTVT.

The chain recombines TRBV28 with TRBJ2-7; 12 positions match TRBD2. CDR3 length: 15 amino acids. The V gene's germline CDR1 is MDHEN and CDR2 SYDVKM. The V and J ends lost 5 bases and 3 bases, in that order; junction bases with no gene match: 5. CDR3 sequence (DNA): TGTGCCAGCAGTGCCCCTAGCGGGAGGGACTACGAGCAGTACTTC. Its translation: CASSAPSGRDYEQYF.

The chain is built from TRBV5-1 and TRBJ2-1; 8 bases align to TRBD2. Germline values: CDR1 SGHRS, CDR2 YFSETQ. CDR3 length equals 15 residues. V lost 4 bases to trimming and J lost 6 bases; unmatched junction nucleotides: 9. This chain's CDR3 is CASSQTSVTTNEQFF. Here the CDR3 DNA reads TGCGCCAGCAGCCAGACTAGCGTCACTACCAATGAGCAGTTCTTC.

Regarding this clone: At one end, the junction sequence differs from germline, possibly due to a read error. CDR3 sequence (DNA): TGTGCCACCAGCAGAGGGGGGGGCGGCCCCTTC. It is translated as CATSRGGGGPF. This chain links TRBV15 with TRBJ2-7, with a weak D call TRBD2 (7 bases). The CDR3 covers 11 residues. The germline V gene encodes CDR1 LNHNV and CDR2 YYDKDF (reference sequence).

This clone was recorded a few times. The rearrangement joins TRBV28 to TRBJ2-3; possibly TRBD1 for D (6 bases). Per germline, CDR1 MDHEN and CDR2 SYDVKM. Between the trimmed V and J ends, which lost 5 bases and 6 bases, there was a span of 15 bases. This CDR3 region has 14 residues. The CDR3 DNA is TGTGCCAGCAGTCCCCCAGGGGAGTGGGATACGCAGTATTTT. Translation: CASSPPGEWDTQYF.

The chain carries TRBV2 and TRBJ2-1; 9 nucleotides align to TRBD1. Germline V lookup: CDR1 SNHLY, CDR2 FYNNEI. V trimming: 6 bases; J trimming: 4 bases; junction bases outside the gene matches: 4. The CDR3 is 14 residues long. In DNA, the CDR3 is TGTGCCAGCAGGGTGGACAGGGGTTACAATGAGCAGTTCTTC. Protein product: CASRVDRGYNEQFF.

The rearrangement uses TRBV7-9 and TRBJ2-7, with 11 bases that match TRBD2. Germline values: CDR1 SEHNR, CDR2 FQNEAQ (reference sequence). J gave up 6 bases and V 3 bases, and 4 bases lay outside the gene matches. The CDR3 contains 14 residues. The CDR3 DNA sequence: TGTGCCAGCAGCTTTAGCGGGGGGGCCGGCGAGCAGTACTTC. Its protein product is CASSFSGGAGEQYF.

The chain recombines TRBV2 with TRBJ2-5; TRBD1 matches 11 bases. The J segment lost 5 bases and the V segment lost 7 bases, leaving 6 bases of the junction unmatched. In germline, CDR1 is SNHLY, CDR2 FYNNEI. The CDR3 has 14 amino acids. CDR3 sequence reads: CASTPDRGRETQYF. The CDR3 DNA reads as TGTGCCAGCACCCCGGACAGGGGGCGTGAGACCCAGTACTTC.

V usage is TRBV18 and J usage is TRBJ1-3; TRBD1 is a possible D gene (5 bases). Trimming took off 6 bases at V and 0 bases at J, with 12 bases between the two ends. CDR1 and CDR2 from the germline V gene are KGHSH and LQKENI. This CDR3 is built from 15 residues. CDR3 amino acids: CASSQDISSGNTIYF. DNA for the CDR3: TGTGCCAGCTCTCAGGACATTAGCTCTGGAAACACCATATATTTT.

The chain has TRBV29-1 and TRBJ1-1; D call uncertain. There are 11 residues in the CDR3. The germline CDR1 and CDR2 sequences are SQVTM and ANQGSEA. Deletions cut 2 bases from V and 11 bases from J, with 12 bases between. The CDR3 sequence is CSVESRRRAFF. In nucleotides, the CDR3 is TGCAGCGTTGAATCCCGACGGAGGGCTTTCTTT.

The chain joins TRBV9 to TRBJ2-4; 7 bases are shared with TRBD2. V lost 0 bases to trimming and J lost 0 bases; unmatched junction nucleotides: 6. CDR3 length: 17 amino acids. Germline V gene data show CDR1 as SGDLS and CDR2 as YYNGEE. The CDR3 sequence: CASSVEEIAGAKNIQYF. The CDR3 bases are TGTGCCAGCAGCGTAGAAGAGATAGCGGGAGCCAAAAACATTCAGTACTTC. The full variable domain, with the rest looked up from reference TRBV9 and TRBJ2-4, is DSGVTQTPKHLITATGQRVTLRCSPRSGDLSVYWYQQSLDQGLQFLIQYYNGEERAKGNILERFSAQQFPDLHSELNLSSLELGDSALYFCASSVEEIAGAKNIQYFGAGTRLSVL.

V usage is TRBV7-2 and J usage is TRBJ1-6; 11 nucleotides match TRBD1. Germline V gene data show CDR1 as SGHTA and CDR2 as FQGNSA. The V gene end was trimmed by 7 bases and the J gene end by 7 bases; junction bases not matched to a gene: 3. This CDR3 has 14 amino acids. The CDR3 loop reads CASTRDRGNSPLHF. The CDR3 bases are TGTGCCAGCACCAGGGACAGGGGGAATTCACCCCTCCACTTT.

The chain couples TRBV4-2 to TRBJ2-5; 8 bases agree with TRBD1. TRBJ2-7 matches the DNA end more closely, so the J call is doubtful. The germline gives CDR1 LGHNA, CDR2 YNFKEQ. The CDR3 loop spans 17 amino acids. The CDR3: CASSQEEVRGRVGEQYF. The CDR3 bases are TGTGCCAGCAGCCAAGAAGAGGTCAGGGGGCGTGTAGGCGAGCAGTACTTC.

This clone was seen a few times. The V call is TRBV5-4, the J call TRBJ1-3, with no clear D. CDR3 length: 13 amino acids. Trimming took off 4 bases at V and 6 bases at J, with 11 bases between the two ends. The germline CDR1 and CDR2 sequences are SGHNT and YYREEE (reference sequence). CDR3 nucleotides: TGTGCCAGCAGCCCGGGAGGCGAAAACACCATATATTTT. It encodes CASSPGGENTIYF. The full variable domain, with the rest looked up from reference TRBV5-4 and TRBJ1-3, is ETGVTQSPTHLIKTRGQQVTLRCSSQSGHNTVSWYQQALGQGPQFIFQYYREEENGRGNFPPRFSGLQFPNYSSELNVNALELDDSALYLCASSPGGENTIYFGEGSWLTVV.

This clone has just a few counts. The rearrangement joins TRBV6-6 to TRBJ2-3; 7 bases match TRBD2. Trimming at V came to 11 bases and at J to 0 bases, leaving 11 bases not matched to a gene. There are 15 residues in the CDR3. Germline V gene lookup returns CDR1 MNHNY and CDR2 SVGAGI (reference sequence). The CDR3 is CALLGGSGSTDTQYF. DNA of the CDR3: TGTGCCCTCCTTGGAGGTAGCGGGAGCACAGATACGCAGTATTTT.

The rearrangement joins TRBV5-1 to TRBJ2-5, with a possible D match to TRBD2 (5 bases). The CDR3 contains 16 residues. V gave up 0 bases and J gave up 0 bases, with 12 bases separating them. Per the germline V gene, CDR1 is SGHRS and CDR2 is YFSETQ. CDR3 sequence reads: CASSLGAGKYQETQYF. CDR3 nucleotide sequence: TGCGCCAGCAGCTTGGGGGCCGGGAAGTACCAAGAGACCCAGTACTTC.

The chain carries TRBV7-9 and TRBJ2-7, with 7 bases that match TRBD2. The junction had 1 base not matched to a gene; V was cut back by 1 base and J by 4 bases. The CDR3 totals 13 residues. Germline V gene sequence: CDR1 SEHNR, CDR2 FQNEAQ (reference sequence). CDR3 sequence (DNA): TGTGCCAGCAGCTTAGGGGGGGGTTACGAGCAGTACTTC. Translation gives CASSLGGGYEQYF.